These T cell receptor beta chains were read from a single sample in a study of T cell responses to AZD1222 COVID-19 vaccine. Here immunoSEQ multiplex PCR was the method, and the copy in TCRdb shows in-frame clones only, minus some. Among about 80,000 clones listed, approximately 90% were seen once. Here the sequenced sample was peripheral blood, taken 28 days after the second AZD1222 dose. The origin of the receptors is an adult who received the AZD1222 COVID-19 vaccine. The CDR3 runs from the conserved cysteine through the conserved F or W. The D gene is left open where the match is weak. Clone sizes are given selectively: once, few, many, or a class where the clone is expanded.

CDR3nt: TGCAGCGTTGAGAGGGAGAGCACAGATACGCAGTATTTT; CDR3aa: CSVERESTDTQYF; v_gene: TRBV29-1; abundance: -; j_gene: TRBJ2-3; d_gene: -
CDR3nt: TGTGCCAGCAGCGGGAAGGGAGGGTTTGTCGCTTATGAGCAGTTCTTC; CDR3aa: CASSGKGGFVAYEQFF; v_gene: TRBV7-2; abundance: -; j_gene: TRBJ2-1; d_gene: TRBD2
CDR3nt: TGCGCCAGCAGTGGGGCTAGCGGGAGTCTCCATGAGCAGTTCTTC; CDR3aa: CASSGASGSLHEQFF; v_gene: TRBV10-2; abundance: -; j_gene: TRBJ2-1; d_gene: TRBD2
CDR3nt: TGTGCCAGCAGCTTCGACTATTCCTACAATGAGCAGTTCTTC; CDR3aa: CASSFDYSYNEQFF; v_gene: TRBV7-7; abundance: -; j_gene: TRBJ2-1; d_gene: -
CDR3nt: TGTGCCAGCAGTTTATCCTGGACAGGGGACACTGAAGCTTTCTTT; CDR3aa: CASSLSWTGDTEAFF; v_gene: TRBV27; abundance: -; j_gene: TRBJ1-1; d_gene: TRBD1
CDR3nt: TGTGCCAGCTCACAGGGACACCCACAGGACTACGAGCAGTACTTC; CDR3aa: CASSQGHPQDYEQYF; v_gene: TRBV18; abundance: -; j_gene: TRBJ2-7; d_gene: -
CDR3nt: TGCGCCAGCAGCTTGGGAGGGACAGGGTCCGGAAACACCATATATTTT; CDR3aa: CASSLGGTGSGNTIYF; v_gene: TRBV5-1; abundance: -; j_gene: TRBJ1-3; d_gene: TRBD1
CDR3nt: TGTGCCAGCAGCGATTTCAGGGATTATGGCTACACCTTC; CDR3aa: CASSDFRDYGYTF; v_gene: TRBV9; abundance: -; j_gene: TRBJ1-2; d_gene: -
CDR3nt: TGTGCCAGCAGTCAAACTAGCGGCCATTCCTACGAGCAGTACTTC; CDR3aa: CASSQTSGHSYEQYF; v_gene: TRBV28; abundance: -; j_gene: TRBJ2-7; d_gene: TRBD2
CDR3nt: TGTGCCAGCAGCTTAACTGGGACAGTCCAAGAGACCCAGTACTTC; CDR3aa: CASSLTGTVQETQYF; v_gene: TRBV7-3; abundance: -; j_gene: TRBJ2-5; d_gene: TRBD1
CDR3nt: TGTGCCACCAGTGTGGTGGGGGAGACCCAGTACTTC; CDR3aa: CATSVVGETQYF; v_gene: TRBV24-1; abundance: -; j_gene: TRBJ2-5; d_gene: -
CDR3nt: TGTGCCAGCAGCTTAGCTGGACAGAAGAATGAGCAGTTCTTC; CDR3aa: CASSLAGQKNEQFF; v_gene: TRBV11-3; abundance: -; j_gene: TRBJ2-1; d_gene: -
CDR3nt: TGTGCCAGCAGTTACTCGCGCAGGGCCTTGGGCACTGAAGCTTTCTTT; CDR3aa: CASSYSRRALGTEAFF; v_gene: TRBV6-5; abundance: -; j_gene: TRBJ1-1; d_gene: -
CDR3nt: TGTGCCAGCAGCTTCGCTAGCGGGAGGCGCTCCAACACCGGGGAGCTGTTTTTT; CDR3aa: CASSFASGRRSNTGELFF; v_gene: TRBV11-2; abundance: -; j_gene: TRBJ2-2; d_gene: TRBD2
CDR3nt: TGTGCCAGCAGTCGAGGGAGTAGTGAGACCCAGTACTTC; CDR3aa: CASSRGSSETQYF; v_gene: TRBV7-2; abundance: once; j_gene: TRBJ2-5; d_gene: -
CDR3nt: TGTGCCAGCAGTTTATATCGTCGGGGGTATGAGCAGTTCTTC; CDR3aa: CASSLYRRGYEQFF; v_gene: TRBV28; abundance: once; j_gene: TRBJ2-1; d_gene: -
CDR3nt: TGTGCCGCGGGGACAGGGGCTTTGAACACTGAAGCTTTCTTT; CDR3aa: CAAGTGALNTEAFF; v_gene: TRBV28; abundance: -; j_gene: TRBJ1-1; d_gene: TRBD1
CDR3nt: TGTGCCAGCAGCTCACAGGGCGCCAACTCTAACTATGGCTACACCTTC; CDR3aa: CASSSQGANSNYGYTF; v_gene: TRBV3-1/TRBV3-2; abundance: -; j_gene: TRBJ1-2; d_gene: -
CDR3nt: TGTGCCTGGAGTCGGGTCGGAAACTCTGGAAACACCATATATTTT; CDR3aa: CAWSRVGNSGNTIYF; v_gene: TRBV30; abundance: -; j_gene: TRBJ1-3; d_gene: -
CDR3nt: TGCGCCAGCAGCTTGGGGCTAGCGGGGAGGAATGAGCAGTTCTTC; CDR3aa: CASSLGLAGRNEQFF; v_gene: TRBV5-1; abundance: -; j_gene: TRBJ2-1; d_gene: TRBD2
CDR3nt: TGTGCCAGCAGCCGGGGACTAGCGGGGACCCAGTACTTC; CDR3aa: CASSRGLAGTQYF; v_gene: TRBV12-3/TRBV12-4; abundance: -; j_gene: TRBJ2-5; d_gene: TRBD2
CDR3nt: TGCGCCAGCAGCCGAAACACCGGACTAGCGGGAGGGTTGTATACGCAGTATTTT; CDR3aa: CASSRNTGLAGGLYTQYF; v_gene: TRBV5-1; abundance: -; j_gene: TRBJ2-3; d_gene: TRBD2
CDR3nt: TGTGCCAGCACCCTTATAATGAGCGGGGAGCTGTTTTTT; CDR3aa: CASTLIMSGELFF; v_gene: TRBV12-3/TRBV12-4; abundance: -; j_gene: TRBJ2-2; d_gene: -
CDR3nt: TGTGCCAGCAGCTTAGCGGACGGGAAAGTTGAGCAGTTCTTC; CDR3aa: CASSLADGKVEQFF; v_gene: TRBV7-2; abundance: -; j_gene: TRBJ2-1; d_gene: -
CDR3nt: TGTGCCAGCAGCTTAGTAGGCGGAGCCGGGGTTAATGAGCAGTTCTTC; CDR3aa: CASSLVGGAGVNEQFF; v_gene: TRBV11-2; abundance: -; j_gene: TRBJ2-1; d_gene: -
CDR3nt: TGTGCCAGCAGCCAAGAGGTGGCTAGCGGATACACCGGGGAGCTGTTTTTT; CDR3aa: CASSQEVASGYTGELFF; v_gene: TRBV3-1/TRBV3-2; abundance: -; j_gene: TRBJ2-2; d_gene: TRBD2
CDR3nt: TGTGCCAGCGGGGAGAGGAGGACTAGCGGGATTTACGAGCAGTACTTC; CDR3aa: CASGERRTSGIYEQYF; v_gene: TRBV28; abundance: -; j_gene: TRBJ2-7; d_gene: TRBD2
CDR3nt: TGTGCCAGCGGGGAAGGGACGGTAAACACTGAAGCTTTCTTT; CDR3aa: CASGEGTVNTEAFF; v_gene: TRBV5-4; abundance: -; j_gene: TRBJ1-1; d_gene: -
CDR3nt: TGCGCCAGCAGCCAACAGAAGGGGCGTCTAACAACTAATGAAAAACTGTTTTTT; CDR3aa: CASSQQKGRLTTNEKLFF; v_gene: TRBV4-1; abundance: -; j_gene: TRBJ1-4; d_gene: -
CDR3nt: TGTGCCTGGAGTGTACGTACAGGCGTTAATAATTCACCCCTCCACTTT; CDR3aa: CAWSVRTGVNNSPLHF; v_gene: TRBV30; abundance: -; j_gene: TRBJ1-6; d_gene: -
CDR3nt: TGTGCCAGCAGGCCCATACTAGGTCCCTACTACGAGCAGTACTTC; CDR3aa: CASRPILGPYYEQYF; v_gene: TRBV7-7; abundance: -; j_gene: TRBJ2-7; d_gene: -
CDR3nt: TGTGCCAGTAGTATTTCGACAGGGAAGACGTCTGGAAACACCATATATTTT; CDR3aa: CASSISTGKTSGNTIYF; v_gene: TRBV19; abundance: once; j_gene: TRBJ1-3; d_gene: TRBD1
CDR3nt: TGTGCCAGCAGTTTTTCAGGAAATAATTCACCCCTCCACTTT; CDR3aa: CASSFSGNNSPLHF; v_gene: TRBV27; abundance: -; j_gene: TRBJ1-6; d_gene: -
CDR3nt: TGTGCCAGCAGTTACAAGCCGGGAGGAGCGGTAGCTTTCTTT; CDR3aa: CASSYKPGGAVAFF; v_gene: TRBV6-6; abundance: -; j_gene: TRBJ1-1; d_gene: -
CDR3nt: TGTGCCAGCAGGCCGACAGTAATGTACACCGGGGAGCTGTTTTTT; CDR3aa: CASRPTVMYTGELFF; v_gene: TRBV2; abundance: few; j_gene: TRBJ2-2; d_gene: -
CDR3nt: TGTGCCAGCAGCCTCGGTTATGAGGGGACTGAAGCTTTCTTT; CDR3aa: CASSLGYEGTEAFF; v_gene: TRBV3-1/TRBV3-2; abundance: -; j_gene: TRBJ1-1; d_gene: -